The T cell receptor beta chain under discussion was sequenced for a study of blood T cell repertoires in COVID-19. Assay used: immunoSEQ multiplex PCR; TCRdb lists only in-frame clones, some missing. Of 180,000 or so clones detected, roughly 80% appear once; the ten largest clones hold around an eighth. In assigning cohorts, the study relied on participant-reported clinical history. The sequencing sample was made of PBMCs or T cells enriched from blood (not recorded which). The sequence was obtained from a man between 60 and 70 years old who had been exposed to COVID-19.

Here the CDR3 reads CASSLERGRSYNEQFF. Here the CDR3 DNA reads TGTGCCAGCAGCTTGGAGCGGGGGCGCTCCTACAATGAGCAGTTCTTC. The chain carries TRBV5-4 and TRBJ2-1; TRBD2 matches 8 bases. This CDR3 region has 16 residues. Looked up from germline, CDR1 is SGHNT and CDR2 is YYREEE (reference sequence). Trimming took 0 bases from V and 0 from J; bases not matched to a gene: 2.